This T cell receptor beta chain was identified in a study of post-analysis software for immune sequencing data. Study-level information: Relapsing-remitting, secondary progressive and progressive-relapsing multiple sclerosis courses were included.

This CDR3 region has 14 residues. V gave up 5 bases and J gave up 0 bases, with 7 bases separating them. The germline V gene has CDR1 SGHAT and CDR2 FQNNGV. Study conclusions and caveats: Among multiple sclerosis patients, normalized Chao1 diversity was significantly below that of controls. Strong co-clustering by F measure was seen for same-batch samples. In patients, TRBV5-6, TRBV5-1 and TRBV20-1 belonged to about five TRBV segments found more frequently than in controls.

Researchers reported that TCR beta cDNA libraries carried unique molecular identifiers. Once about 0.9 to 11 million T cells were used, hundreds of thousands of cDNA molecules resulted. A single record per CDR3 protein comes from TCRdb applying MiXCR to the PCR reads. Among fewer than 550,000 distinct CDR3 sequences listed, around 31% were seen once. In the case of this clonotype: Its antigen is not known.

The V and J genes are TRBV11-2 and TRBJ2-2; D is tentatively TRBD1 or TRBD2 (5 bases each). Sample: blood. This TCR came from a girl aged 2 to 17 with multiple sclerosis. The CDR3 here is CASSGGTNTGELFF. The DNA for the CDR3 is TGTGCCAGCAGCGGGGGAACGAACACCGGGGAGCTGTTTTTT.